This T cell receptor beta chain was captured in a study of blood T cell repertoires in COVID-19. Trimming left V 4 bases short and J 5 bases short, with 11 bases between. CDR1 is MNHEY and CDR2 is SVGAGI in the germline V gene. This CDR3 region has 13 residues. Assay used: immunoSEQ multiplex PCR; TCRdb lists only in-frame clones, some missing. The sample lists under 200,000 clones, approximately 80% occurring once. The sample was peripheral blood. The source is a woman in her 70s with COVID-19, enrolled during active disease. The J gene is TRBJ2-5, the V gene TRBV6-5; D is possibly TRBD1 (5 bases). The CDR3 is CASSSTDLETQYF. CDR3 sequence (DNA): TGTGCCAGCAGTTCGACAGATTTGGAGACCCAGTACTTC.